This is a list of T cell receptor beta chains from one sample in a study of read filtering for tumor transcriptome and immune sequencing. TCRdb reanalysed the reads using MiXCR and keeps one entry per CDR3 protein. The sample includes fewer than 35,000 distinct CDR3 sequences, roughly 20% of them seen just once. Sequences were obtained from a population of CD138-negative cells sorted from bone marrow. The receptors were gathered from a donor at least 40 years old with multiple myeloma. Each CDR3 is given with its conserved first and last residue. The D gene is left open where the match is weak. Where a row states a size, it is once, few, many or the class of an expanded clone; other rows omit it.

>.|TRBV20-1|medium-sized|TRBJ2-5
TGCAGTGCTAGAGATCAAAGGCGAGGAGAGACCCAGTACTTC
CSARDQRRGETQYF
>.|TRBV28|many|TRBJ2-3
TGTGCCAGCAGCCCGGTCAGTACGGGAGATACGCAGTATTTT
CASSPVSTGDTQYF
>.|TRBV10-3|many|TRBJ1-1
TGTGCCATCAGTGAGTTAGTCAACACTGAAGCTTTCTTT
CAISELVNTEAFF
>.|TRBV20-1|many|TRBJ2-4
TGCAGTGCTAACCCCCCGACAGGCCTTAAAAACATTCAGTACTTC
CSANPPTGLKNIQYF
>.|TRBV20-1|many|TRBJ2-3
TGCAGTGCTGACGGGGATACGCAGTATTTT
CSADGDTQYF
>TRBD2|TRBV6-2/TRBV6-3|many|TRBJ2-1
TGTGCCACCCCTCTAGCGGGACTAAGCTCCTACAATGAGCAGTTCTTC
CATPLAGLSSYNEQFF
>TRBD1|TRBV6-6|many|TRBJ1-1
TGTGCCAGCAGGAGGACAGGGAACACTGAAGCTTTCTTT
CASRRTGNTEAFF
>.|TRBV6-5|many|TRBJ2-2
TGTGCCAGCAGTTACTCTCCGTTTTTAGGGAACACCGGGGAGCTGTTTTTT
CASSYSPFLGNTGELFF
>TRBD2|TRBV28|many|TRBJ2-5
TGTGCCAGCAGTCCGGGGACTAGCGGGAGACTTCTAGAGACCCAGTACTTC
CASSPGTSGRLLETQYF
>.|TRBV7-9|many|TRBJ2-3
TGTGCCAGCAGCTTAGCGCTTCTACCCACGGGGACGCAGTATTTT
CASSLALLPTGTQYF
>TRBD2|TRBV12-3/TRBV12-4|.|TRBJ2-2
TGTGCCAGCAGTCCCCGGGGGGTCGGCGGAGACGGGGAGCTGTTTTTT
CASSPRGVGGDGELFF
>.|TRBV3-1|many|TRBJ2-5
TGTGCCAGCAGCCAAGTTGGGCAAGAGACCCAGTACTTC
CASSQVGQETQYF
>TRBD2|TRBV27|many|TRBJ2-1
TGTGCCAGCAGTTTAGGGACTAGCGCGACTTTAGAGCAGTTCTTC
CASSLGTSATLEQFF
>.|TRBV5-1|many|TRBJ2-3
TGCGCCAGCAGCCCCGACCAAGGGACCAAGACAGATACGCAGTATTTT
CASSPDQGTKTDTQYF
>.|TRBV29-1|many|TRBJ1-1
TGCAGCGTTGGGCGGGACAACGTGGGCACTGAAGCTTTCTTT
CSVGRDNVGTEAFF
>.|TRBV18|many|TRBJ1-5
TGTGCCAGCTCACTGGAGCTAGATCAGCCCCAGCATTTT
CASSLELDQPQHF
>TRBD1|TRBV5-4|many|TRBJ2-7
TGTGCCAGCAGTCCCGCTGGGACAGGACGTTACGAGCAGTACTTC
CASSPAGTGRYEQYF
>.|TRBV5-1|many|TRBJ2-1
TGCGCCAGCAGCTTGGAGACAGGACCCTACAATGAGCAGTTCTTC
CASSLETGPYNEQFF
>.|TRBV6-2/TRBV6-3|many|TRBJ2-1
TGTGCCAGCAGGGACACTGTCAATGAGCAGTTCTTC
CASRDTVNEQFF
>.|TRBV21-1|many|TRBJ2-2
TGTGCCAGCATCCCGGGGAGTCGGTACACCGGGGAGCTGTTTTTT
CASIPGSRYTGELFF
>TRBD2|TRBV11-1|.|TRBJ2-3
TGTGCCAGCAGCTTAGGGACTAGGTTCACAGATACGCAGTATTTT
CASSLGTRFTDTQYF
>TRBD2|TRBV10-1|medium-sized|TRBJ2-1
TGCGCCAGCTCTACTAGCGGGGGGAACTCAGGGCAGTTCTTC
CASSTSGGNSGQFF
>.|TRBV19|once|TRBJ1-5
TGTGCCAGTAGTATACAATCCAATCAGCCCCAGCATTTT
CASSIQSNQPQHF
>TRBD2|TRBV11-2|many|TRBJ2-1
TGTGCCAGCAGCTCCAGAACCCTAGCGGGATCTCTCTACAATGAGCAGTTCTTC
CASSSRTLAGSLYNEQFF
>.|TRBV29-1|many|TRBJ2-5
TGCAGCGTTGAGCCACAAGGGTCCGAGACCCAGTACTTC
CSVEPQGSETQYF
>TRBD2|TRBV7-2|.|TRBJ2-1
TGTGCCAGCAGTCCAACCTCTAGCGGGAGTTACAATGTGCAGTTCTTC
CASSPTSSGSYNVQFF
>.|TRBV28|many|TRBJ1-2
TGTGCCAGCAGTTTAATCACGCCAGGGCTCAACTATGGCTACACCTTC
CASSLITPGLNYGYTF
>.|TRBV20-1|many|TRBJ1-5
TGCAGTGCGTCGCCCGCGACAATGAGCAATCAGCCCCAGCATTTT
CSASPATMSNQPQHF
>TRBD2|TRBV7-6|many|TRBJ2-1
TGTGCCAGCAGCTTATGGGGAACGGGAGGGCAAGGAACTACTATACGCAATGAGCAGTTCTTC
CASSLWGTGGQGTTIRNEQFF
>.|TRBV18|many|TRBJ1-1
TGTGCCAGCTCACCACGCGCTGGGACGGATGAGGCTTTCTTT
CASSPRAGTDEAFF
>.|TRBV7-9|few|TRBJ2-5
TGTGCCAGCAGCTTTCGTGGGCAGCAGTCTGGGGAGACCCAGTACTTC
CASSFRGQQSGETQYF
>.|TRBV20-1|many|TRBJ1-1
TGCAGTGCTAGGGGGGGGGAAGACAGGACGAACACTGAAGCTTTCTTT
CSARGGEDRTNTEAFF
>.|TRBV20-1|few|TRBJ1-5
TGCAGTGCTGGGGGTCTGGATAGCAATCAGCCCCAGCATTTT
CSAGGLDSNQPQHF
>.|TRBV7-9|many|TRBJ1-1
TGTGCCAGCAGCTTAGGTCCAGAGGGGAACACTGAAGCTTTCTTT
CASSLGPEGNTEAFF
>TRBD2|TRBV20-1|many|TRBJ2-7
TGCAGTGCTAGAGGGACTAGCGGGGAGTACGAGCAGTACTTC
CSARGTSGEYEQYF
>.|TRBV9|.|TRBJ1-1
TGTGCCAGCACTCGATTGGATCGCTTGATGAACACTGTAGCTTTCTTT
CASTRLDRLMNTVAFF
>TRBD2|TRBV29-1|many|TRBJ2-1
TGCAGCGTCCCTCCGACTTGGACTAGCGGGAGGGGTTATCGTGGCAATGAGCAGTTCTTC
CSVPPTWTSGRGYRGNEQFF
>TRBD1|TRBV15|many|TRBJ2-3
TGTGCCACCTCTGAGGGGGCCCCAGATACGCAGTATTTT
CATSEGAPDTQYF
>.|TRBV5-6|.|TRBJ2-7
TGTGCCAGCAGCTCACCACACGGGACCTTATCCCTCGAGCAGTACTTC
CASSSPHGTLSLEQYF
>.|TRBV15|many|TRBJ1-2
TGTGCCACCAGCTCCACAGACCCCCCGGACCTCTATGGCTACACCTTC
CATSSTDPPDLYGYTF
>.|TRBV7-9|many|TRBJ2-7
TGTGCCAGCAGTTCCTCCGACCGGTACGAGCAGTACTTC
CASSSSDRYEQYF
>TRBD2|TRBV5-1|many|TRBJ2-7
TGCGCCAGCAGCTTTGGACTAGCGGGGGGAGCCTACGAGCAGTACTTC
CASSFGLAGGAYEQYF
>.|TRBV7-3|many|TRBJ2-3
TGTGCCAGCAGCTTAGCAGGGGCGGGAGATACGCAGTATTTT
CASSLAGAGDTQYF
>.|TRBV18|medium-sized|TRBJ2-1
TGTGCCAGCTCACCAACTAGATCCTACAATGAGCAGTTCTTC
CASSPTRSYNEQFF
>TRBD2|TRBV5-8|large|TRBJ2-1
TGTGCCAGCAGCTTATTTGGGACTAGCGGGAGGGCCTATGAGCAGTTCTTC
CASSLFGTSGRAYEQFF
>TRBD1|TRBV28|many|TRBJ1-3
TGTGCCAGCACAGAATTACCGGGACAGTATTATTTT
CASTELPGQYYF
>TRBD2|TRBV29-1|few|TRBJ2-7
TGCAGCGTTGCCGGCGGTAGCGGGAGGACCCACGAGCAGTACTTC
CSVAGGSGRTHEQYF
>.|TRBV7-2|many|TRBJ2-7
TGTGCCAGCAGCTTCCGGACTACCTCCTACGAGCAGTACTTC
CASSFRTTSYEQYF
>.|TRBV5-1|many|TRBJ2-5
TGCGCCAGCAGCCCAGGGAGCCGGGAGACCCAGTACTTC
CASSPGSRETQYF
>TRBD2|TRBV20-1|many|TRBJ2-3
TGCAGTGCTGATACTAGCGGGGGGGCGGCAGATACGCAGTATTTT
CSADTSGGAADTQYF
>.|TRBV5-6|many|TRBJ2-1
TGTGCCAGCAGCTTGGCCCCGGGGAGGAGCTCCTACAATGAGCAGTTCTTC
CASSLAPGRSSYNEQFF
>.|TRBV20-1|many|TRBJ2-7
TGCAGTGCCTCCACACGACAGTTCTCCTACGAGCAGTACTTC
CSASTRQFSYEQYF
>.|TRBV7-9|medium-sized|TRBJ2-1
TGTGCCAGCAGCGAAACTACAAGAGGATTAAACTACAATGAGCAGTTCTTC
CASSETTRGLNYNEQFF